The entry below gives a single T cell receptor (beta chain) sequence along with its context. Its antigen is still unknown. The data stem from a study of cytomegalovirus exposure and HLA in healthy donors. Study information: HLA-typed donors were the source of 86 million or so unique TCRs held in an early data release.

The primer mix had 60 Vbeta and 13 Jbeta primers. The method was immunoSEQ multiplex PCR; TCRdb's version includes in-frame clones alone and lacks a portion of them. Among 150,000 to 200,000 clones listed, about 80% were seen once. The CDR3 consists of 16 residues. Trimming removed 5 bases from V and 5 bases from J; junction bases left unmatched: 12. CDR1 and CDR2 (germline): SGHVS, FQNEAQ. Whole-study findings and limits: Certain sequence variants were highly shared and formed a cluster, and this cluster was likely a sequencing artifact. It was assumed in the presence/absence analyses that sequencing depth was roughly uniform across donors.

The TCR was taken from a woman between 35 and 50 years old in good health and CMV-seronegative. The chain couples TRBV7-8 to TRBJ1-1; 9 positions match TRBD1. The sample taken for sequencing was PBMCs. The CDR3 here is CASSRSVGQGKTEAFF. The CDR3 DNA sequence: TGTGCCAGCAGCCGGTCCGTGGGACAGGGTAAAACTGAAGCTTTCTTT.